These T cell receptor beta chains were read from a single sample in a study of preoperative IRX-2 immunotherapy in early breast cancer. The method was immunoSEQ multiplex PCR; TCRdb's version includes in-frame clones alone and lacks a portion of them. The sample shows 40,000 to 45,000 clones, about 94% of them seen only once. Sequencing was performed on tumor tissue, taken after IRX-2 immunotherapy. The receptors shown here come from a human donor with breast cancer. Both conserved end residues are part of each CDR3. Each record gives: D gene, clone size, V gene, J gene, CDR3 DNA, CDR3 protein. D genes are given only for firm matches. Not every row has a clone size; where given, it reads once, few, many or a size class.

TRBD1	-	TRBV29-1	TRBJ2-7	TGCAGCGTTGGAGGGGGCATCTACGAGCAGTACTTC	CSVGGGIYEQYF
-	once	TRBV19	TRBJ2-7	TGTGCCAGTAGTGTGGAGGGTTCCTACGAGCAGTACTTC	CASSVEGSYEQYF
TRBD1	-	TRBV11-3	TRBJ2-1	TGTGCCAGCAGCTCCAACCGGGACAGGACCTACAATGAGCAGTTCTTC	CASSSNRDRTYNEQFF
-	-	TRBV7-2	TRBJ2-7	TGTGCCAGCAGCTTAGTCCCCGGCCAGGGTAACTACGAGCAGTACTTC	CASSLVPGQGNYEQYF
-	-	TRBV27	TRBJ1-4	TGTGCCAGCAGTTTCTCGGTGGGGGAAAAACTGTTTTTT	CASSFSVGEKLFF
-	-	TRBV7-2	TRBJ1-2	TGTGCCAGCAGCTTGGGGGGGCGCAAGGGCTACACCTTC	CASSLGGRKGYTF
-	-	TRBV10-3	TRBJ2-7	TGTGCCATCGGGACGGAGTCCTACGAGCAGTACTTC	CAIGTESYEQYF
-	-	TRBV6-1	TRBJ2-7	TGTGCCGCATGTCGAGAACCCGCCCAATTCGAGCAGTACTTC	CAACREPAQFEQYF
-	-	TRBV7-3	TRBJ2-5	TGTGCCAGCAGCAAAGAGAACAACCAAGAGACCCAGTACTTC	CASSKENNQETQYF
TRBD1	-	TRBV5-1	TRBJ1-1	TGCGCCAGCAGCTTGCAGGGGGCGATTACTGAAGCTTTCTTT	CASSLQGAITEAFF
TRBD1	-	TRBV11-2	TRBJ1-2	TGTGCCAGCAGCTTAGAAAATTCGGTCGGGCAGGGGGATAACTATGGCTACACCTTC	CASSLENSVGQGDNYGYTF
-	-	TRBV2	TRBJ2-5	TGTGCCAGCAGGCGGCGGCCAGCCCCAGAAGAGACCCAGTACTTC	CASRRRPAPEETQYF
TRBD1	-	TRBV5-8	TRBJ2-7	TGTGCCAGCAGCCTACCGGGACAGCCCTCCTACGAGCAGTACTTC	CASSLPGQPSYEQYF
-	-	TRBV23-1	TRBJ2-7	TGCGCCAGCAGTCAAAGGGGCCACACGTGGGCGACCCACGAGCAGTACTTC	CASSQRGHTWATHEQYF
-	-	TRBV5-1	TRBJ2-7	TGCGCCAGCAGCTCCGGCCGACCCTACGAGCAGTACTTC	CASSSGRPYEQYF
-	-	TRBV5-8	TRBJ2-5	TGTGCCAGCAGCCACAGGGTCCAAGAGACCCAGTACTTC	CASSHRVQETQYF
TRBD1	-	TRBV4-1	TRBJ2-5	TGCGCCAGCAGCCAAGATGGCTGGGACAGGGGGCTGGAGACCCAGTACTTC	CASSQDGWDRGLETQYF
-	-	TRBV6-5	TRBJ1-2	TGTGCCAGCGGGGGGCCTGAGGGGTATGGCTACACCTTC	CASGGPEGYGYTF
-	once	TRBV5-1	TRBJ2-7	TGCGCCAGCAGCGGCCAGGGGGGGCCCTACGAGCAGTACTTC	CASSGQGGPYEQYF
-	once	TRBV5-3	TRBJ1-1	TGTGCCAGAAGCGTCCTTCTCAAGGTCGCTGAAGCTTTCTTT	CARSVLLKVAEAFF
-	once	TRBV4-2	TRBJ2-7	TGTGCCAGCAGCCAAGATCGGGGAAGAGGCTCCTACGAGCAGTACTTC	CASSQDRGRGSYEQYF
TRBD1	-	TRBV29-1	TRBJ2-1	TGCAGCGTTCCCGGGACAGGGCCGAGCAATGAGCAGTTCTTC	CSVPGTGPSNEQFF
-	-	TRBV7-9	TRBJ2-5	TGTGCCAGCAGCCCCCCTCTTGGAGCCCAGTACTTC	CASSPPLGAQYF
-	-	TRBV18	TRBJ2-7	TGTGCCAGCTCACCACCCCCCGGCGGGTCCTACGAGCAGTACTTC	CASSPPPGGSYEQYF
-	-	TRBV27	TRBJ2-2	TGTGCCAGCAGTTTTGGCGAGGTGCCCGGGGAGCTGTTTTTT	CASSFGEVPGELFF
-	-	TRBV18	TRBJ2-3	TGTGCCAGCTCACCCACACTAGCAGATACGCAGTATTTT	CASSPTLADTQYF